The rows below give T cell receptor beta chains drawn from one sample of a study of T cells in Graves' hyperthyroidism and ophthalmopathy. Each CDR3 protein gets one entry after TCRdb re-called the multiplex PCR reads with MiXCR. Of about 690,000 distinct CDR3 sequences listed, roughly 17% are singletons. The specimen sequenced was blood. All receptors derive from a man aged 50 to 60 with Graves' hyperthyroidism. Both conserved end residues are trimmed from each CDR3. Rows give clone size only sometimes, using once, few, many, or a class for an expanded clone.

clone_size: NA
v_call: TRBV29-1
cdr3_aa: SVVVGQGAGYGYT

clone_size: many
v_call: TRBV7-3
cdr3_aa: ASSLNPAGAPDTQY

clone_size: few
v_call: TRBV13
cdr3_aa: ATGPAENGNTIY

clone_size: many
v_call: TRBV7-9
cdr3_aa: ASSSKEEHNSPLH

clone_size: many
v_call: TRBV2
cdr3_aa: ASNVAGELF

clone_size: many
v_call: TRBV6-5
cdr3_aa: ASSYSGGVNEQF

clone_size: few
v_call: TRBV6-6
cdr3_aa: ASSYRGKSYEQY

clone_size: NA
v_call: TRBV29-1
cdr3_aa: SVEDSSRELF

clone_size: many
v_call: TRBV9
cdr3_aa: ASSVEEGKYGYT

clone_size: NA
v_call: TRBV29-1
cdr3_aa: SVENTEAF

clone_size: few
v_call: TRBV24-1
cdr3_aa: ATSDETGHYGYT

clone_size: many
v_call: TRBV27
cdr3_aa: ASSPVWGQTWDSYT

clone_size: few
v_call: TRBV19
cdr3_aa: ASSIGLAAEKLF

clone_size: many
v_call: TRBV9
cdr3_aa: ASSSRDTNQPQH

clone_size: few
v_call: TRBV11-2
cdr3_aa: ASSPSTGLQNEQY

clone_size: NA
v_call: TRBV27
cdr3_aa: ASVRLAGNEQF

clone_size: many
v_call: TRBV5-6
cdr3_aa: ASSLLANTDTQY

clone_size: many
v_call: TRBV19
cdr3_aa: ASSELAGLFDNEQF

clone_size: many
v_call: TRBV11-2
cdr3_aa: ASSLVLAGVGELF

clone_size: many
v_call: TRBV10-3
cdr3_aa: AISESEGGAFQREGPGNEQF

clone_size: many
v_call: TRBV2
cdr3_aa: ASSEGGLVDQPQH

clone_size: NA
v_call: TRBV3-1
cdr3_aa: ASSPPGITEAF

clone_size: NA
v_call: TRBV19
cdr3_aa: ASSIETGKYNEQF

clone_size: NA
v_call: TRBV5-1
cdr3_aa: ASSSGTGEYEQY

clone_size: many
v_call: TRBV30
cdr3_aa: AWSVLRGASRNIQY

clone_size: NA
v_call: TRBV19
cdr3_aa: ASSTGGQGYTEAF

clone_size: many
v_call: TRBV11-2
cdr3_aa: ASSLDRRQEQF

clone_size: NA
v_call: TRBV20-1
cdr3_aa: SAPPKAGGFTGGLF

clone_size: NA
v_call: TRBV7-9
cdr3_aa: ASSRDRASNSPLQ

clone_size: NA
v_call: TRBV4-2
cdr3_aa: ASSQAHVGVHHGYT

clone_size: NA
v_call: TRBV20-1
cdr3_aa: SARSNRGIAEAF

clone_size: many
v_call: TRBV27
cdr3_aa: ASSPTSGGNPSTDTQY

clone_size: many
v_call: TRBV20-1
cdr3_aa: SAREDGNTEAF

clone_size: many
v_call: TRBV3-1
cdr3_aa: ASSQEGLGDTQY

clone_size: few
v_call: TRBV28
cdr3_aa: ASSLGRELDEQY

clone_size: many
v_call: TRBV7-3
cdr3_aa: ASSLAVGPYNEQF

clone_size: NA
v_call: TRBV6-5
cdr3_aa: ASRTTGGQIESF

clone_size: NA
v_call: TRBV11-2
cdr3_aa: ASSLDSPLSGIYNEQF

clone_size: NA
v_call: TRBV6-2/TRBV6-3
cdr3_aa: ASSYSYLAGLEQF

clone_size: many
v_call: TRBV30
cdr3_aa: AWSLGRRLH

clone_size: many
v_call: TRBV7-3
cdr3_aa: ASSLTGTGRTEAF

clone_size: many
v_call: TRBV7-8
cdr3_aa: ASSPHGGTDTQY

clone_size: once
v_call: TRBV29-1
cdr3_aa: SVEVASVITYEQY

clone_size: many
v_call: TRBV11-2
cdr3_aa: ASSLVGTFYEQY

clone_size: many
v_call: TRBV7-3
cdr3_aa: ASSLLNAGYNEQF

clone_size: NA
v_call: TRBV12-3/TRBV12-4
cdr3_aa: ASSHRDREDNEQF

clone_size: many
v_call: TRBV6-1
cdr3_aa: ASSEYGAF

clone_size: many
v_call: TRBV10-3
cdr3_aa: AISEGEHSASEAF

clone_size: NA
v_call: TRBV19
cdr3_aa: ATNPWTGISNQPQH

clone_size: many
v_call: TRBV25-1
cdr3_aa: ASSELGTHPMYNEQF

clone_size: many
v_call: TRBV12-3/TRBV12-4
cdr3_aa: ASTVEGTDTQY

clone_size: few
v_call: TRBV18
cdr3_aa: ASSPTRRDTIY

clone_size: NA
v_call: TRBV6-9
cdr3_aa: ASSESTANTEAF

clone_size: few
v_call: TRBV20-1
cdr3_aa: SARDFTVSNQPQH

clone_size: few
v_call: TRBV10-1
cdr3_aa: ASSEGGFSGANVLT

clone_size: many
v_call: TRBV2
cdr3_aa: ASIRGGVVSYNEQF

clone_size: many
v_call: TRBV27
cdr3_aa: ATWGLAAQETQY